The 5 T cell receptor beta chains below come from one sample, sequenced in a study of T cells in Graves' hyperthyroidism and ophthalmopathy. Amplified regions were TCR beta CDR3 sequences from RNA transcripts. The study used the HTBI primer set for a first-round RT-PCR of the TCR CDR3. A single record per CDR3 protein comes from TCRdb applying MiXCR to the multiplex PCR reads. The sample carries hundreds of thousands of distinct CDR3 sequences, 14% recorded once. Sequencing was done on a sample of blood. The receptors derive from a woman between 40 and 50 years old with Graves' hyperthyroidism.

This chain connects TRBV4-1 to TRBJ2-1; 13 nucleotides agree with TRBD2. CDR1 is MGHRA, CDR2 YSYEKL, per germline. CDR3 length: 17 residues. V gave up 5 bases and J gave up 4 bases; unmatched junction bases: 8. The DNA of the CDR3 is TGCGCCAGCAGCGCCCATCCGGGACTAGCGGGATACAATGAGCAGTTCTTC. This sequence encodes CASSAHPGLAGYNEQFF.

This clonotype was seen ten or more times. The chain combines TRBV5-1 with TRBJ2-7, with D perhaps being TRBD1 or TRBD2 (5 bases each). Germline loops: CDR1 SGHRS, CDR2 YFSETQ. Trimming removed 3 bases from V and 2 bases from J, with 15 bases in between. The CDR3 runs to 15 residues. The CDR3 sequence is CASSSGTPSTYEQYF. The DNA of the CDR3 is TGCGCCAGCAGCTCTGGGACCCCCTCCACCTACGAGCAGTACTTC.

In this sample, this clonotype turned up many times. CDR3 region: CASSPRDTQETQYF. In nucleotides, the CDR3 is TGTGCCAGCAGCCCCCGGGACACCCAAGAGACCCAGTACTTC. The V gene is TRBV11-2, the J gene TRBJ2-5, with D perhaps matching TRBD1 (6 bases). The CDR3 consists of 14 residues. V was clipped by 5 bases and J by 1 base, with 11 bases between them. Germline lookup yields CDR1 SGHAT and CDR2 FQNNGV.

The sample holds many counts of this clonotype. This chain links TRBV19 with TRBJ2-2; 7 nucleotides line up with TRBD1. This CDR3 comprises 14 residues. Germline CDR1 and CDR2: LNHDA and SQIVND (reference sequence). Germline trimming cut 9 bases from V and 1 base from J; bases unmatched to any gene: 5. DNA of the CDR3: TGTGCCAGCACGGACAGGCAGAACACCGGGGAGCTGTTTTTT. The encoded protein is CASTDRQNTGELFF.

The V call is TRBV5-1, the J call TRBJ2-3; D call uncertain. Germline V CDR1 and CDR2: SGHRS, YFSETQ. The CDR3 sequence is 15 residues long. Trimming left V 4 bases short and J 2 bases short, with 14 bases between. Written as DNA, the CDR3 is TGCGCCAGCAGCCTGGCGGCCTTGCCCACAGATACGCAGTATTTT. Its translation is CASSLAALPTDTQYF. Full variable domain (rest looked up from reference TRBV5-1 and TRBJ2-3): KAGVTQTPRYLIKTRGQQVTLSCSPISGHRSVSWYQQTPGQGLQFLFEYFSETQRNKGNFPGRFSGRQFSNSRSEMNVSTLELGDSALYLCASSLAALPTDTQYFGPGTRLTVL.